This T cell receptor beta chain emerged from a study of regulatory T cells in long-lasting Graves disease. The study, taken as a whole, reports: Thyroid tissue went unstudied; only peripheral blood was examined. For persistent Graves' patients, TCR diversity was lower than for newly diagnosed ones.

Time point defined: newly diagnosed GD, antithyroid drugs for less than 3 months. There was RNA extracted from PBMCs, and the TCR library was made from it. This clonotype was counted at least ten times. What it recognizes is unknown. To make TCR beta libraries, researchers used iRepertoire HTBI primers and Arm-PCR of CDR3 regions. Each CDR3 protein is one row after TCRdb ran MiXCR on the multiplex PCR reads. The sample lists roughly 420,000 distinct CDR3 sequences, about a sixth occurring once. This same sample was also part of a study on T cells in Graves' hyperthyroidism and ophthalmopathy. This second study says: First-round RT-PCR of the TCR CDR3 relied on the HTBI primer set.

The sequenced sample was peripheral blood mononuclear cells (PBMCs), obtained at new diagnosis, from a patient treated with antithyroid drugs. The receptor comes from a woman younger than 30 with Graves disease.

The chain's CDR3 is CASSSTGTGDYEQYF. The CDR3 DNA reads as TGTGCCAGCAGCTCCACCGGGACAGGGGACTACGAGCAGTACTTC. The chain combines TRBV11-1 with TRBJ2-7; 10 nucleotides align to TRBD1. The V segment lost 4 bases and the J segment 3 bases; nucleotides outside the gene matches: 6. The CDR3 runs 15 residues. Germline V CDR1 and CDR2: SGHAT, FQDESV (reference sequence).